This TCR beta chain appears in the sequencing data of a study of T cells in Graves' hyperthyroidism and ophthalmopathy. Amplification yielded TCR beta CDR3 regions, with RNA transcripts as the source. The study used the HTBI primer set for a first-round RT-PCR of the TCR CDR3. TCRdb re-analysed the multiplex PCR reads in MiXCR, keeping a single row per CDR3 protein. Of about 360,000 distinct CDR3 sequences in the sample, 13% were seen once. As to this clonotype: A much larger clonotype is one base distant, so this may be a read error. The conserved final phenylalanine or tryptophan is absent from the CDR3, which likely points to a read error.

Germline V gene data show CDR1 as SNHLY and CDR2 as FYNNEI. The length of the CDR3 is 19 residues. Trimming left V 3 bases short and J 4 bases short, with 27 bases between. Sequenced sample: blood. This clonotype was obtained from a woman between 18 and 29 years old with Graves' hyperthyroidism. The chain combines TRBV2 with TRBJ1-2; tentative D call: TRBD1 (6 bases). CDR3 DNA: TGTGCCAGCAGTGACATCCGGGGGCGGACCTTACCCGACGGCTATGGCTACACCCTC. Translating it yields CASSDIRGRTLPDGYGYTL.